The next 10 T cell receptor beta chains were all read from a single sample in a study of regulatory dendritic cells for organ transplantation (dated by TCRdb to the late 2010s). The library came from the immunoSEQ multiplex PCR assay. Entries here come from immuneACCESS through TCRdb and include only in-frame sequences with V and J called. Some clones fail to appear in such tables; in the studies checked, an unresolved V gene covers under half of the shortfall, and the cause of the remainder is unknown. The sample contains around 6,000 clones, around 65% of them found a single time. Clones ranked in the top ten supply approximately 10% of the sample. Material for sequencing was memory CD8+ T cells from blood. The sample's cell subset or site, from its label and the paper: CD45RO+ memory T cells. Receptors were obtained from a human donor in good health.

As regards this clone: Distinct nucleotide sequences in the sample also encode this CDR3. V is TRBV27 and J is TRBJ1-2, with 11 bases lining up with TRBD1. CDR1 and CDR2 from the germline V gene are MNHEY and SMNVEV (reference sequence). The junction had 2 bases not matched to a gene; V was cut back by 4 bases and J by 4 bases. CDR3 length: 14 amino acids. In nucleotides, the CDR3 is TGTGCCAGCAGTTGGGACAGGGGGTCCTATGGCTACACCTTC. Translated, it gives CASSWDRGSYGYTF.

The chain employs TRBV5-8 and TRBJ2-5; D is undetermined. With 0 bases removed from V and 2 bases from J, the gap between germline ends came to 5 bases. Germline V gives CDR1 SGHTS, CDR2 YDEGEE. CDR3 length equals 13 residues. The CDR3 loop is CASSLGGQETQYF. CDR3 DNA sequence: TGTGCCAGCAGCTTGGGCGGACAAGAGACCCAGTACTTC.

The chain is built from TRBV29-1 and TRBJ2-7, with 12 bases matching TRBD2. In germline, CDR1 is SQVTM, CDR2 ANQGSEA. The CDR3 is made up of 15 amino acids. The ends lost 6 bases at V and 4 bases at J; junction bases unmatched: 10. The CDR3 DNA follows: TGCAGCGTCCATTGGCTGACTAGCGGGGGTTACGAGCAGTACTTC. It encodes CSVHWLTSGGYEQYF.

V is TRBV4-3 and J is TRBJ1-1; D gene uncertain. Germline V gene data show CDR1 as LGHNA and CDR2 as YSLEER. V lost 0 bases and J 4 bases, leaving 12 bases between the germline ends. This CDR3 has 15 amino acids. Written as DNA, the CDR3 is TGCGCCAGCAGCCAAGATACCGGGAGGAGCACTGAAGCTTTCTTT. The encoded protein is CASSQDTGRSTEAFF.

This clone occurred once. The chain is built from TRBV4-3 and TRBJ2-7; a possible D gene is TRBD2 (6 bases). The germline CDR1 and CDR2 sequences are LGHNA and YSLEER. The CDR3 covers 14 residues. Trimming shortened V by 0 bases and J by 7 bases, and 13 bases separated the two germline ends. This CDR3 reads CASSQDTGGREQYF. The CDR3 DNA follows: TGCGCCAGCAGCCAAGATACCGGGGGTCGGGAGCAGTACTTC.

The table lists this clone with a few counts. CDR3 sequence (DNA): TGCGCCAGCAGCCAAGATTATGGTAGTGCCGATGAGCAGTTCTTC. It is translated as CASSQDYGSADEQFF. The chain combines TRBV4-1 with TRBJ2-1; D is unclear. The CDR3 consists of 15 residues. Trimming pared 0 bases from V and 8 bases from J, leaving 14 bases between. The germline CDR1 and CDR2 sequences are MGHRA and YSYEKL.

This clone occurred a few times. The rearrangement links TRBV7-2 to TRBJ1-4; tentative D call: TRBD1 (5 bases). The CDR3 has 16 amino acids. Germline loops: CDR1 SGHTA, CDR2 FQGNSA. Trimming left V 3 bases short and J 0 bases short, with 11 bases between. The CDR3 nucleotides read TGTGCCAGCAGCTTCGGGGGGATTGCAACTAATGAAAAACTGTTTTTT. Translation: CASSFGGIATNEKLFF.

This chain connects TRBV4-1 to TRBJ2-7; TRBD1 matches 9 bases. Germline V gives CDR1 MGHRA, CDR2 YSYEKL. The junction had 5 bases not matched to a gene; V was cut back by 1 base and J by 4 bases. There are 15 residues in the CDR3. DNA of the CDR3: TGCGCCAGCAGCCAAGGGAGGGACAGGGTATACGAGCAGTACTTC. The encoded protein is CASSQGRDRVYEQYF.

Sample share makes this clone large (0.1 to 1%). J is TRBJ2-7 and V is TRBV11-3, with D perhaps matching TRBD2 (6 bases). The V end was cut by 6 bases, the J end by 2 bases, with 11 bases between. The germline V gene has CDR1 SGHNT and CDR2 YENEEA. There are 13 residues in the CDR3. This chain's CDR3 is CASSPRGPYEQYF. The CDR3 nucleotides read TGTGCCAGCAGTCCGCGGGGCCCCTACGAGCAGTACTTC.

This clone was seen only a few times. The chain combines TRBV29-1 with TRBJ1-2; TRBD1 might be the D (5 bases). V was cut by 3 bases and J by 7 bases, with 12 bases left in between. Germline values: CDR1 SQVTM, CDR2 ANQGSEA. The CDR3 consists of 12 residues. The CDR3 reads CSVEEGHGGYTF. The CDR3 DNA reads TGCAGCGTTGAGGAGGGGCATGGTGGCTACACCTTC.